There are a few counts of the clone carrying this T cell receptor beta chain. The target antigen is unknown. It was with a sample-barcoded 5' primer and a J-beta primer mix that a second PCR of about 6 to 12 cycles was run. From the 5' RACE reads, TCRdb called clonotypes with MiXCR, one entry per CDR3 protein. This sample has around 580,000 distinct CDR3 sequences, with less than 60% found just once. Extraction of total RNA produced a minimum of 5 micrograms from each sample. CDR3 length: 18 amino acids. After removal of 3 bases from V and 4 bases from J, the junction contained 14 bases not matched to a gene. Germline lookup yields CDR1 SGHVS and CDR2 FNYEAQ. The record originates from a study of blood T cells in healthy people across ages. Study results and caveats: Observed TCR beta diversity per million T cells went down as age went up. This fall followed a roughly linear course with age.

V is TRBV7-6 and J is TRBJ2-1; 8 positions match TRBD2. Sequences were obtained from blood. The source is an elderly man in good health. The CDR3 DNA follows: TGTGCCAGCAGCTTCAATGCGGCAGGTTCTAGCGGGTACAATGAGCAGTTCTTC. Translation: CASSFNAAGSSGYNEQFF.